This T cell receptor (beta chain) stems from a study of T cell changes during pregnancy in multiple sclerosis. The ends were cut back, 7 bases at V and 1 base at J, with 13 bases in the middle. The CDR3 is 14 residues long. Germline lookup yields CDR1 MNHNY and CDR2 SVGAGI (reference sequence). The protocol was immunoSEQ multiplex PCR, while the TCRdb copy is restricted to in-frame clones and leaves out a portion. This table has some 80,000 clones, over 85% appearing once. This receptor was identified in a female donor with multiple sclerosis, enrolled in a pregnancy study. The J gene is TRBJ2-5, the V gene TRBV6-6; tentatively, D is TRBD2 (6 bases). Sequenced material: CD4+ T cells from peripheral blood mononuclear cells, taken after pregnancy. The CDR3 region is CASNQGLPQETQYF. The DNA of the CDR3 is TGTGCCAGCAACCAGGGACTGCCCCAAGAGACCCAGTACTTC.